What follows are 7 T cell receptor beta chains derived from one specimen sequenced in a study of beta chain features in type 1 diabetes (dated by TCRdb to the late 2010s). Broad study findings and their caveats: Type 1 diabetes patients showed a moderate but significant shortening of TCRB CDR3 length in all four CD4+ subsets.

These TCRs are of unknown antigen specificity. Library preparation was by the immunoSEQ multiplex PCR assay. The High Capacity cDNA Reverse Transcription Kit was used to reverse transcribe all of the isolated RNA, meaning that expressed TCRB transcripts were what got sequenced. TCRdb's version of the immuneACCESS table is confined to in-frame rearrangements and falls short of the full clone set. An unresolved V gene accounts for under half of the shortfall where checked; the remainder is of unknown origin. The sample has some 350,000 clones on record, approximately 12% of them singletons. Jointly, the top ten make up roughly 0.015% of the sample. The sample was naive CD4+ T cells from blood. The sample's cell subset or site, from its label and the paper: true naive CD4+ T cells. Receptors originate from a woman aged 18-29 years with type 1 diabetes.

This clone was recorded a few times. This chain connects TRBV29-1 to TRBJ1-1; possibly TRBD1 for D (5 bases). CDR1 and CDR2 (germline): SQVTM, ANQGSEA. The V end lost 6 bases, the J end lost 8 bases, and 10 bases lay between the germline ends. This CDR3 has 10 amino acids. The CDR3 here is CSVGEAEAFF. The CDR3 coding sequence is TGCAGCGTGGGGGAGGCCGAAGCTTTCTTT. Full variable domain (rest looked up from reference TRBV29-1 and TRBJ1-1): SAVISQKPSRDICQRGTSLTIQCQVDSQVTMMFWYRQQPGQSLTLIATANQGSEATYESGFVIDKFPISRPNLTFSTLTVSNMSPEDSSIYLCSVGEAEAFFGQGTRLTVV.

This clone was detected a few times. The CDR3: CASSEYRGNTEAFF. In DNA form, the CDR3 reads TGTGCCAGCAGTGAATATCGAGGGAACACTGAAGCTTTCTTT. The chain recombines TRBV25-1 with TRBJ1-1; D remains ambiguous. V lost 0 bases and J 1 base, leaving 6 bases between the germline ends. Germline-derived CDR1 and CDR2 are MGHDK and SYGVNS. The CDR3 is 14 amino acids. The entire variable domain, with the rest obtained from reference TRBV25-1 and TRBJ1-1, is as follows: EADIYQTPRYLVIGTGKKITLECSQTMGHDKMYWYQQDPGMELHLIHYSYGVNSTEKGDLSSESTVSRIRTEHFPLTLESARPSHTSQYLCASSEYRGNTEAFFGQGTRLTVV.

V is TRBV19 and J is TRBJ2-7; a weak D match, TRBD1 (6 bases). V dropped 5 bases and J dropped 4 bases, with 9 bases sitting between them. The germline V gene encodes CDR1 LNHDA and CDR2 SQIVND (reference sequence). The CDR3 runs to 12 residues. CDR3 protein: CASSRQDYEQYF. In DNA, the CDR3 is TGTGCCAGTAGTCGACAGGATTACGAGCAGTACTTC. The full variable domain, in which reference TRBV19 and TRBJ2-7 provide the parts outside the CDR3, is DGGITQSPKYLFRKEGQNVTLSCEQNLNHDAMYWYRQDPGQGLRLIYYSQIVNDFQKGDIAEGYSVSREKKESFPLTVTSAQKNPTAFYLCASSRQDYEQYFGPGTRLTVT.

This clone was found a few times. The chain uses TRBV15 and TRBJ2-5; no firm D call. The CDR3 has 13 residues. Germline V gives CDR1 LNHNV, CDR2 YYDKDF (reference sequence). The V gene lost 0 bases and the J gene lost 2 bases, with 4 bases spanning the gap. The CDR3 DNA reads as TGTGCCACCAGCAGAGAGAGACAAGAGACCCAGTACTTC. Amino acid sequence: CATSRERQETQYF.

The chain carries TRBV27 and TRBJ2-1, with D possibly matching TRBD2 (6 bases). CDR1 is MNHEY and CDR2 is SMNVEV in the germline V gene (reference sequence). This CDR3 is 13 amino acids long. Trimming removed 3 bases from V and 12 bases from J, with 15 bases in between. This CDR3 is CASSFGREAPQFF. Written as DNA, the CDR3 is TGTGCCAGCAGTTTCGGAAGGGAGGCACCGCAGTTCTTC.

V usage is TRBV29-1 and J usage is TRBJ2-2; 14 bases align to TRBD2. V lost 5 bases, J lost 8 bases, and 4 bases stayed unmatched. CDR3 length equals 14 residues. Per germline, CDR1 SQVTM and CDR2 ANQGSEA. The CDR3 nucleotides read TGCAGCGTTCGAAGGACTAGCGGGAGGGGGGAGCTGTTTTTT. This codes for CSVRRTSGRGELFF.

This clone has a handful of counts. DNA of the CDR3: TGCAGCGCCGACAGCTTGCAAGAGACCCAGTACTTC. This sequence encodes CSADSLQETQYF. The rearrangement joins TRBV29-1 to TRBJ2-5; possibly TRBD1 for D (5 bases). This CDR3 contains 12 residues. With 7 bases removed from V and 2 bases from J, the gap between germline ends came to 11 bases. CDR1 SQVTM and CDR2 ANQGSEA come from the germline V gene.